This record concerns one T cell receptor (beta chain) sequence. The data belong to a study of T-cell memory formation after mild COVID-19. Study-level background: TCR clusters mostly belonged to single donors.

5'RACE with constant-segment primers yielded barcoded, UMI-tagged TCR alpha and TCR beta cDNA libraries. TCRdb redid the calling of the 5' RACE reads with MiXCR, one entry per CDR3 protein. This table has 470,000 or so distinct CDR3 sequences, around a quarter appearing once. This clonotype was obtained from an adult woman who had mild COVID-19 (a few samples of this study predate the infection). Cell type and time point are not known. Specimen: PBMCs or a T cell subset sorted from them (not recorded which).

Here the CDR3 DNA reads TGTGCCAGCAGCCGAACAGAGGCCGGGAGGGGCTCCTACGAGCAGTACTTC. Translation gives CASSRTEAGRGSYEQYF. The chain employs TRBV9 and TRBJ2-7, with 8 bases lining up with TRBD2. Trimming removed 4 bases from V and 0 bases from J; junction bases left unmatched: 12. Germline V gene lookup returns CDR1 SGDLS and CDR2 YYNGEE. The CDR3 sequence is 17 residues long.